These 31 T cell receptor beta chains were all obtained from the same sample, sequenced in a study of T cells in tuberculosis. Produced via immunoSEQ multiplex PCR; TCRdb's table is partial and in-frame only. Of more than 35,000 clones in the sample, 90% to 95% are singletons; the top ten hold less than 9.5%. Input material: PBMCs. Receptors originate from a donor aged 10-30 years with latent tuberculosis or without tuberculosis infection.

The chain couples TRBV19 to TRBJ1-3, with D possibly TRBD1 on 5 matching bases. In germline, CDR1 is LNHDA, CDR2 SQIVND (reference sequence). V lost 5 bases to trimming and J lost 7 bases, with 18 bases between them. CDR3 length: 15 residues. The CDR3 sequence is CASSPRTLRGNTIYF. The DNA for the CDR3 is TGTGCCAGTAGTCCCCGGACACTTCGGGGGAACACCATATATTTT.

V and J are TRBV18 and TRBJ1-1, with D perhaps matching TRBD1 (6 bases). The V gene lost 3 bases and the J gene lost 0 bases, with 8 bases spanning the gap. This CDR3 is built from 14 residues. Germline CDR1 reads KGHSH; CDR2 reads LQKENI. CDR3 sequence reads: CASSPGALNTEAFF. In DNA form, the CDR3 reads TGTGCCAGCTCACCGGGGGCCCTGAACACTGAAGCTTTCTTT.

This clone has a single count. The chain carries TRBV29-1 and TRBJ1-2; TRBD1 might be the D (6 bases). The CDR3 consists of 11 residues. V lost 7 bases and J lost 8, with 14 bases in between. In germline, CDR1 is SQVTM, CDR2 ANQGSEA. This chain's CDR3 is CSAMGHRGYTF. The CDR3 DNA is TGCAGCGCCATGGGACACCGAGGCTACACCTTC.

This clone was detected once. The CDR3, as DNA: TGTGCCAGCAGGGTTACAGGGGAGCCCTACGAGCAGTACTTC. Its protein is CASRVTGEPYEQYF. V is TRBV6-1 and J is TRBJ2-7; TRBD1 matches 7 bases. Germline CDR1 is MNHNS and CDR2 is SASEGT. The CDR3 is made up of 14 amino acids. V gave up 6 bases and J gave up 2 bases; unmatched junction bases: 7.

The chain is built from TRBV9 and TRBJ1-1, with a weak D call TRBD1 (5 bases). The CDR3 is made up of 16 amino acids. CDR1 and CDR2 from the germline V gene are SGDLS and YYNGEE. With 3 bases removed from V and 2 bases from J, the gap between germline ends came to 17 bases. The CDR3 DNA is TGTGCCAGCAGCGCCGGGACGCCTGCGGGAAACACTGAAGCTTTCTTT. Translation gives CASSAGTPAGNTEAFF.

CDR3 bases: TGCGCCAGCAGCAAGACAGGGGAAGAAAATCCCAAAAACTATGGCTACACCTTC. Encoded protein: CASSKTGEENPKNYGYTF. The gene calls are TRBV5-1 and TRBJ1-2, with TRBD1 identical over 8 bases. Per germline, CDR1 SGHRS and CDR2 YFSETQ. This CDR3 contains 18 residues. J was trimmed by 2 bases and V by 4 bases; bases with no gene match: 16. The variable domain in full, with the rest retrieved from reference TRBV5-1 and TRBJ1-2, is KAGVTQTPRYLIKTRGQQVTLSCSPISGHRSVSWYQQTPGQGLQFLFEYFSETQRNKGNFPGRFSGRQFSNSRSEMNVSTLELGDSALYLCASSKTGEENPKNYGYTFGSGTRLTVV.

The J gene is TRBJ2-1, the V gene TRBV7-9; D perhaps matches TRBD2 (7 bases). V lost 8 bases to trimming and J lost 5 bases, with 16 bases between them. CDR1 is SEHNR and CDR2 is FQNEAQ in the germline V gene (reference sequence). The CDR3 loop spans 14 amino acids. The CDR3 here is CASHPGGPNNEQFF. CDR3 coding DNA: TGTGCCAGCCATCCCGGGGGGCCCAACAATGAGCAGTTCTTC.

The CDR3 sequence is CASSPTGADVYGYTF. The DNA of the CDR3 is TGTGCCAGCAGTCCGACAGGGGCGGATGTCTATGGCTACACCTTC. The rearrangement links TRBV7-9 to TRBJ1-2, with 8 bases aligning to TRBD1. V lost 6 bases, J lost 4 bases, and 10 bases stayed unmatched. This CDR3 is built from 15 residues. Germline assignment: CDR1 SEHNR and CDR2 FQNEAQ (reference sequence).

The J gene is TRBJ2-2, the V gene TRBV2; 9 bases are shared with TRBD2. This CDR3 contains 16 residues. In germline, CDR1 is SNHLY, CDR2 FYNNEI. With V trimmed by 4 bases and J by 5 bases, 8 bases remained unmatched. CDR3 in amino acids: CASSVVAGVQTGELFF. The CDR3 coding sequence is TGTGCCAGCAGTGTCGTAGCGGGAGTGCAGACCGGGGAGCTGTTTTTT.

The chain combines TRBV19 with TRBJ1-5, with 8 nucleotides matching TRBD1. Germline trimming cut 3 bases from V and 5 bases from J; bases unmatched to any gene: 9. The CDR3 sequence is 16 residues long. Germline loops: CDR1 LNHDA, CDR2 SQIVND (reference sequence). The CDR3 DNA sequence: TGTGCCAGTAGTATTCTAGGACAGGGCACCCATCAGCCCCAGCATTTT. Its translation is CASSILGQGTHQPQHF.

This chain connects TRBV19 to TRBJ1-6; D is possibly TRBD1 (6 bases). There are 15 residues in the CDR3. Trimming stripped 3 bases from V and 9 bases from J, with 15 bases between. CDR1 is LNHDA, CDR2 SQIVND, per germline (reference sequence). CDR3 sequence reads: CASSISGGLSSPLHF. Here the CDR3 DNA reads TGTGCCAGTAGTATCTCCGGGGGGCTGAGTTCACCCCTCCACTTT.

The rearrangement uses TRBV15 and TRBJ1-1; 7 bases agree with TRBD1. This CDR3 is 15 amino acids long. V shed 3 bases, J shed 4 bases, and the junction held 8 bases outside the gene matches. From germline, CDR1 is LNHNV and CDR2 YYDKDF (reference sequence). CDR3 region: CATSSQKGASTEAFF. The CDR3 nucleotides read TGTGCCACCAGCAGTCAGAAGGGGGCGAGCACTGAAGCTTTCTTT.

This clone was seen a single time. This rearrangement joins TRBV18 to TRBJ2-7, with 7 bases identical to TRBD1. Germline loops: CDR1 KGHSH, CDR2 LQKENI. V trimming: 3 bases; J trimming: 4 bases; junction bases outside the gene matches: 9. This CDR3 is 15 amino acids long. The CDR3 is CASSPGLNRGYEQYF. The CDR3, as DNA: TGTGCCAGCTCACCCGGGCTTAACAGGGGATACGAGCAGTACTTC.

The chain recombines TRBV27 with TRBJ2-1; possibly TRBD1 for D (7 bases). The CDR3 length is 15 residues. CDR1 is MNHEY, CDR2 SMNVEV, per germline (reference sequence). V dropped 6 bases and J dropped 0 bases, with 12 bases sitting between them. DNA for the CDR3: TGTGCCAGCAGGCGTCAGGGGGGCTCCTACAATGAGCAGTTCTTC. Residues: CASRRQGGSYNEQFF.

The chain has TRBV5-4 and TRBJ2-1, with a tentative D call TRBD1 (5 bases). CDR3 length: 17 residues. CDR1 is SGHNT and CDR2 is YYREEE in the germline V gene (reference sequence). Trimming removed 1 base at V and 9 bases at J, with 23 bases between. The CDR3 protein is CASSLISGASSNGEQFF. For the CDR3, the DNA is TGTGCCAGCAGCTTGATATCTGGGGCAAGTAGTAACGGTGAGCAGTTCTTC.

The V call is TRBV11-3, the J call TRBJ2-1; D remains unclear. Germline V gene lookup returns CDR1 SGHNT and CDR2 YENEEA. V lost 0 bases to trimming and J lost 9 bases, with 6 bases between them. The CDR3 totals 12 residues. CDR3 sequence: CASSLEVGEQFF. The CDR3 region has the DNA TGTGCCAGCAGCTTAGAGGTCGGTGAGCAGTTCTTC.

V is TRBV2 and J is TRBJ1-4; 10 bases align to TRBD1. Trimming took 6 bases from V and 13 from J; bases not matched to a gene: 11. The CDR3 is 14 residues long. CDR1 and CDR2 (germline): SNHLY, FYNNEI. CDR3 in DNA: TGTGCCAGCAGGAGGGACAGGGGCGTTGGGGGACTGTTTTTT. Protein product: CASRRDRGVGGLFF.

In this sample, this clone turned up once. The chain is built from TRBV18 and TRBJ2-7; TRBD2 matches at 7 bases. The J segment lost 3 bases and the V segment lost 3 bases, leaving 11 bases of the junction unmatched. The CDR3 sequence is 16 residues long. Germline V gives CDR1 KGHSH, CDR2 LQKENI. The CDR3 loop is CASSPGDRAGYYEQYF. CDR3 DNA: TGTGCCAGCTCACCGGGAGATCGAGCGGGATACTACGAGCAGTACTTC.

This chain links TRBV7-7 with TRBJ2-3, with 7 bases matching TRBD2. CDR3 length equals 14 residues. The germline gives CDR1 SSHAT, CDR2 FNYEAQ (reference sequence). After removal of 2 bases from V and 4 bases from J, the junction contained 3 bases not matched to a gene. The CDR3 region has the DNA TGTGCCAGCAGCTTATTCGCGGGGGCAGATACGCAGTATTTT. As protein: CASSLFAGADTQYF.

The chain uses TRBV4-2 and TRBJ1-1; D may be TRBD1 (5 bases). The CDR3 covers 13 residues. With 6 bases removed from V and 3 bases from J, the gap between germline ends came to 11 bases. Germline CDR1 is LGHNA and CDR2 is YNFKEQ. In DNA form, the CDR3 reads TGTGCCAGCAGATTAGGCAGGGACACTGAAGCTTTCTTT. This codes for CASRLGRDTEAFF.

The chain carries TRBV5-6 and TRBJ1-5, with D unclear. Germline V lookup: CDR1 SGHDT, CDR2 YYEEEE. Trimming cost V 2 bases and J 7 bases, with 10 bases left between them. This CDR3 is built from 13 residues. Written as DNA, the CDR3 is TGTGCCAGCAGCTTTTCTCGAGGACAGCCCCAGCATTTT. This translates into CASSFSRGQPQHF.

This CDR3 is CASSLSLSRTTEAFF. The CDR3, as DNA: TGTGCCAGCAGTTTATCATTATCGCGAACCACTGAAGCTTTCTTT. V usage is TRBV28 and J usage is TRBJ1-1; no clear D gene. Germline CDR1 MDHEN, CDR2 SYDVKM. The CDR3 contains 15 residues. Trimming took 1 base from V and 4 from J, leaving 13 bases between them.

The rearrangement links TRBV5-6 to TRBJ2-7; D perhaps matches TRBD2 (6 bases). The V and J ends lost 4 bases and 2 bases respectively, with 16 bases between them. This CDR3 spans 15 amino acids. From germline, CDR1 is SGHDT and CDR2 YYEEEE. The CDR3 here is CASSLVSDYTYEQYF. The DNA of the CDR3 is TGTGCCAGCAGCCTGGTCTCGGACTACACCTACGAGCAGTACTTC.

The rearrangement links TRBV5-1 to TRBJ2-5; perhaps TRBD2 as D (6 bases). This CDR3 contains 17 residues. V was shortened by 3 bases and J by 0 bases, with 18 bases between the two germline ends. CDR1 is SGHRS, CDR2 YFSETQ, per germline. CDR3: CASSWTRLRDYQETQYF. The CDR3 region has the DNA TGCGCCAGCAGCTGGACCAGACTTAGGGACTACCAAGAGACCCAGTACTTC.

The chain has TRBV27 and TRBJ2-7; weak D call: TRBD1 (5 bases). CDR1 MNHEY and CDR2 SMNVEV come from the germline V gene (reference sequence). This CDR3 comprises 15 residues. V was pared by 0 bases and J by 2 bases, with 11 bases between. The CDR3 is CASSLSRTPTYEQYF. DNA for the CDR3: TGTGCCAGCAGTTTATCCAGGACACCAACCTACGAGCAGTACTTC.

This chain links TRBV27 with TRBJ1-2, with D perhaps TRBD1 (6 bases). V was clipped by 6 bases and J by 8 bases, with 19 bases between them. Germline CDR1 reads MNHEY; CDR2 reads SMNVEV (reference sequence). The CDR3 sequence is 14 residues long. For the CDR3, the DNA is TGTGCCAGCAGGCCCCAAGGGGGGGCTCGGGGCTACACCTTC. Amino acids: CASRPQGGARGYTF.

V gene TRBV5-1 combines with J gene TRBJ1-4; D remains unclear. The V end lost 3 bases, the J end lost 5 bases, and 17 bases lay between the germline ends. Germline V gene lookup returns CDR1 SGHRS and CDR2 YFSETQ. The CDR3 covers 16 residues. CDR3 coding DNA: TGCGCCAGCAGCTCATTCGGCGGCGGATGGAATGAAAAACTGTTTTTT. It yields the protein CASSSFGGGWNEKLFF.

In its sample, this clone was seen once. This sequence joins TRBV6-6 and TRBJ1-1; a possible D gene is TRBD1 (5 bases). The germline V gene has CDR1 MNHNY and CDR2 SVGAGI (reference sequence). V was shortened by 2 bases and J by 4 bases, with 11 bases between the two germline ends. This CDR3 spans 14 amino acids. The CDR3 region has the DNA TGTGCCAGCAGTTACAAAGGGGTCCGCACTGAAGCTTTCTTT. It yields the protein CASSYKGVRTEAFF.

The CDR3 loop reads CATPRIGTEAFF. CDR3 nucleotides: TGTGCCACCCCCCGTATCGGCACTGAAGCTTTCTTT. The chain joins TRBV21-1 to TRBJ1-1. TRBV21-1 is termed a pseudogene. The CDR3 sequence is 12 residues long.

In DNA form, the CDR3 reads TGCGCCAGCATGGGACAGGGGGCTGCTGGGGCCAACGTCCTGACTTTC. Its translation: CASMGQGAAGANVLTF. The chain uses TRBV10-2 and TRBJ2-6, with 12 positions matching TRBD1. Germline CDR1 is WSHSY and CDR2 is SAAADI. The CDR3 has 16 amino acids. With V trimmed by 7 bases and J by 2 bases, 3 bases remained unmatched.

This clone was recorded once. This chain joins TRBV11-3 and TRBJ1-1; 9 bases map to TRBD1. The CDR3 contains 18 residues. Unmatched junction bases numbered 14, after V lost 3 bases and J lost 3 bases. Germline values: CDR1 SGHNT, CDR2 YENEEA. This CDR3 is CASSFHGSGQGRDTEAFF. CDR3 DNA: TGTGCCAGCAGCTTCCACGGGTCGGGACAGGGAAGGGACACTGAAGCTTTCTTT.